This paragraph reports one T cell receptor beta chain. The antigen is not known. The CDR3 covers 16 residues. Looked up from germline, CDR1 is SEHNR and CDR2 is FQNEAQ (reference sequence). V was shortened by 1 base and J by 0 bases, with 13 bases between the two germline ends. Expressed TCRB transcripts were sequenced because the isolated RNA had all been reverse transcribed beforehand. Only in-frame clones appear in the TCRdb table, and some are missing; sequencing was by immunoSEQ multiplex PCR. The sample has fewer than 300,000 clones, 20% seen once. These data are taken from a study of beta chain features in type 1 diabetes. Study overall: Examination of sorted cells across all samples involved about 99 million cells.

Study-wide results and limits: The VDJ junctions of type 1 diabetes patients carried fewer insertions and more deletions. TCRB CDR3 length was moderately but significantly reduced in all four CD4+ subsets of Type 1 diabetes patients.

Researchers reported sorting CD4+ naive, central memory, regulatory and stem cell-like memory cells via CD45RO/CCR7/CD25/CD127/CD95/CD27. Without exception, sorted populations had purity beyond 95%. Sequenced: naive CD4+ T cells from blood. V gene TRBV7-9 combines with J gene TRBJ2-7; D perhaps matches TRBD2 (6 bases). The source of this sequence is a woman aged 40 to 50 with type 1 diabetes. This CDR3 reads CASSLGPGGSSYEQYF. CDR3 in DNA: TGTGCCAGCAGCTTAGGGCCCGGAGGGAGCTCCTACGAGCAGTACTTC.